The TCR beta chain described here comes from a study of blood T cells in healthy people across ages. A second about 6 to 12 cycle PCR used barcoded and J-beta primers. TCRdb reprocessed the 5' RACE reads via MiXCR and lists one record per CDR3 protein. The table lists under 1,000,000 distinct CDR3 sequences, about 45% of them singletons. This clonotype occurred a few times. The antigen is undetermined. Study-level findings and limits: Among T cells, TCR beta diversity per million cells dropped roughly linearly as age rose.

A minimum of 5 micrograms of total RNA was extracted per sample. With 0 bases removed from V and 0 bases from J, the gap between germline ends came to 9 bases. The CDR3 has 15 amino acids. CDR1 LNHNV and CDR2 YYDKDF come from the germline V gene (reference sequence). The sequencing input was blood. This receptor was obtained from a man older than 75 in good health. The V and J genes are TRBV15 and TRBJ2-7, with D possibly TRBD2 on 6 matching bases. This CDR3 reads CATSRDPGSSYEQYF. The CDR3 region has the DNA TGTGCCACCAGCAGAGATCCCGGGAGCTCCTACGAGCAGTACTTC.